Listed below are T cell receptor beta chains from one sample, sequenced in a study of T-cell memory formation after mild COVID-19. TCRdb used MiXCR to reprocess the 5' RACE reads, holding one entry per CDR3 protein. The repertoire holds approximately 430,000 distinct CDR3 sequences, with less than 25% as singletons. Sequences were obtained from PBMCs or a T cell subset sorted from them (not recorded which). The receptor set was obtained from an adult woman who had mild COVID-19 (a few samples of this study predate the infection). Cell type and time point are not known. The CDR3 runs from the conserved cysteine through the conserved F or W. The D gene is left open where the match is weak. For some rows the clone size is stated as once, few or many, or as a class when expanded; others skip it.

clone_size,cdr3_length,j_call,d_call,v_call,cdr3_nt,cdr3_aa
few,15,TRBJ1-4,TRBD1,TRBV6-5,TGTGCCAGCAGTTACGAGGGACAGCGAAATGAAAAACTGTTTTTT,CASSYEGQRNEKLFF
few,14,TRBJ1-1,.,TRBV6-2/TRBV6-3,TGTGCCAGCGAGAGAGGAGGAGTCGGCACTGAAGCTTTCTTT,CASERGGVGTEAFF
.,14,TRBJ1-1,.,TRBV3-1,TGTGCCAGCAGACCTACGGCAGGCCACACTGAAGCTTTCTTT,CASRPTAGHTEAFF
.,15,TRBJ1-3,.,TRBV6-1,TGTGCCAGCAGTACCGGACCGAGCTCTGGAAACACCATATATTTT,CASSTGPSSGNTIYF
.,14,TRBJ2-5,.,TRBV20-1,TGCAGTGCTAGGTTGGCGCAGAATGTCGAGACCCAGTACTTC,CSARLAQNVETQYF
.,14,TRBJ1-2,TRBD1,TRBV24-1,TGTGCCACCAGTGATCACCAGGGGGACTATGGCTACACCTTC,CATSDHQGDYGYTF
.,18,TRBJ2-3,TRBD2,TRBV27,TGTGCCAGCAGTTTCAGTCGTAAGACTAGCGGGGGCACAGATACGCAGTATTTT,CASSFSRKTSGGTDTQYF
few,16,TRBJ2-5,TRBD2,TRBV19,TGTGCCAGTAGTTGGACTAGCGGGGGACTCCAAGAGACCCAGTACTTC,CASSWTSGGLQETQYF
.,16,TRBJ1-1,.,TRBV7-2,TGTGCCAGCAGCTCCGTGGACAGCGTGATGAACACTGAAGCTTTCTTT,CASSSVDSVMNTEAFF
few,12,TRBJ2-1,.,TRBV15,TGTGCCACCAGCAGAGCGGACAATGAGCAGTTCTTC,CATSRADNEQFF
many,13,TRBJ1-2,.,TRBV5-1,TGCGCCAGCGGGGAAGGGACGTTGTATGGCTACACCTTC,CASGEGTLYGYTF
.,16,TRBJ2-1,TRBD2,TRBV2,TGTGCCAGCAGTGACATAGCGGGTTTTCTCTACAATGAGCAGTTCTTC,CASSDIAGFLYNEQFF
few,14,TRBJ2-1,.,TRBV5-1,TGCGCCAGCAGCCCGTCGGCGGGAATAGGTGAGCAGTTCTTC,CASSPSAGIGEQFF
.,16,TRBJ2-2,.,TRBV7-2,TGTGCCAGCAGCCTTTCGACAGCTGCGAACACCGGGGAGCTGTTTTTT,CASSLSTAANTGELFF
.,15,TRBJ2-7,TRBD2,TRBV7-9,TGTGCCAGCAGCCTGGCGGGAGGGGTAAGCGGCGAGCAGTACTTC,CASSLAGGVSGEQYF
.,15,TRBJ1-5,TRBD1,TRBV27,TGTGCCAGCAGCCCGACAGGGGCAAGCAATCAGCCCCAGCATTTT,CASSPTGASNQPQHF
.,15,TRBJ2-5,.,TRBV12-3/TRBV12-4,TGTGCCAGCAGTTTAGGGACATTCGGTGGGGAGACCCAGTACTTC,CASSLGTFGGETQYF
.,19,TRBJ2-7,.,TRBV4-1,TGCGCCAGCAGCCAAGATTTGACAATGAGGATGAGTCCCTCCTACGAGCAGTACTTC,CASSQDLTMRMSPSYEQYF
.,15,TRBJ1-2,TRBD1,TRBV19,TGTGCCAGTAGTTCCCCCGGGACAGCACGCTATGGCTACACCTTC,CASSSPGTARYGYTF
.,14,TRBJ2-2,.,TRBV10-3,TGTGCCATCAGTGAGTCGTCGGGTACAGGGGAGCTGTTTTTT,CAISESSGTGELFF
.,13,TRBJ2-1,.,TRBV20-1,TGCAGTGCTACTGCGGGGCGGACCAATGAGCAGTTCTTC,CSATAGRTNEQFF
.,15,TRBJ1-6,.,TRBV10-3,TGTGCCATCAGTACCCGACCCGGCGGTAATTCACCCCTCCACTTT,CAISTRPGGNSPLHF
few,16,TRBJ2-3,.,TRBV7-2,TGTGCCAGCAGCCCGCTCCCAGGGGTGTACACAGATACGCAGTATTTT,CASSPLPGVYTDTQYF
.,14,TRBJ2-3,.,TRBV24-1,TGTGCCACCAGTGATTTGCCCAGCACAGATACGCAGTATTTT,CATSDLPSTDTQYF
few,15,TRBJ2-2,.,TRBV6-1,TGTGCCAGCAGTACCGGGACACCGAACACCGGGGAGCTGTTTTTT,CASSTGTPNTGELFF
.,12,TRBJ2-3,.,TRBV20-1,TGCAGTGCTAGGCGCACGAGAGATACGCAGTATTTT,CSARRTRDTQYF
few,15,TRBJ2-2,TRBD1,TRBV19,TGTGCCAGTAGTTCGCGGACAGGGAGCACCGGGGAGCTGTTTTTT,CASSSRTGSTGELFF
.,14,TRBJ2-7,.,TRBV6-2/TRBV6-3,TGTGCCAGCAGTTACTCGACTGGCTGGGACGAGCAGTACTTC,CASSYSTGWDEQYF
.,12,TRBJ1-1,.,TRBV5-1,TGCGCCAGCAGCCGTGGGACGCCCGAAGCTTTCTTT,CASSRGTPEAFF
.,12,TRBJ2-5,.,TRBV28,TGTGCCAGCAGCCATGGAGAGGAGACCCAGTACTTC,CASSHGEETQYF
few,14,TRBJ1-1,.,TRBV6-4,TGTGCCAGCAGTGACGGACGGGGGGGCACTGAAGCTTTCTTT,CASSDGRGGTEAFF